This T cell receptor beta chain was retrieved from a study of blood T cells in healthy people across ages. The length of the CDR3 is 15 residues. The V gene's germline CDR1 is SGHRS and CDR2 YFSETQ. Study-wide results and limits: Estimates of total diversity, which came from one million sequenced T cells, were considered to be underestimates. Roughly linear declines in TCR beta diversity per million T cells occurred with age.

As regards this clonotype: Its antigen is as yet unknown. One end of the junction fails to match germline, which may point to a read error.

PCR was performed a second time for about 7 to 12 cycles using a sample-barcoded 5' primer and a J-beta primer mix. Each cDNA was tagged by a template-switch adaptor containing 12 random nucleotides. Each sample yielded at least 3 million CDR3-containing paired-end reads. TCRdb redid the calling of the 5' RACE reads with MiXCR, one entry per CDR3 protein. The sample contains fewer than 1.5 million distinct CDR3 sequences, 40% to 50% of which appear only once. This TCR came from a woman aged 18-29 years in good health. V gene TRBV5-1 combines with J gene TRBJ2-3, with 8 bases lining up with TRBD2. The sequenced sample consisted of blood. The DNA for the CDR3 is TGCGCCAACAGCTCGCGGGGGGACCCCACAGATACGCAGTATTTT. It translates to CANSSRGDPTDTQYF.